This T cell receptor beta chain was sequenced for a study of T cell repertoires in cytomegalovirus infection. Note on this clonotype: Antigen: not known.

In TCRdb, the reads were re-called with MiXCR into one record per CDR3 protein. The table records approximately 1,000,000 distinct CDR3 sequences, approximately 30% of them present only once. The CDR3 length is 11 residues. The V gene's germline CDR1 is DFQATT and CDR2 SNEGSKA (reference sequence). The V end lost 5 bases, the J end lost 9 bases, and 11 bases lay between the germline ends. The genes are TRBV20-1 and TRBJ2-1, with D hard to call. Sequences were derived from cultured CD8+ T cells from PBMCs, sampled from culture after CMV antigen stimulation. This TCR was recovered from a human donor in good health (CMV status not recorded). Some clones in this sample may be carry-over from other donors' samples. The CDR3 is CSAPRGLEQFF. CDR3 coding DNA: TGCAGTGCTCCCAGAGGTCTTGAGCAGTTCTTC.